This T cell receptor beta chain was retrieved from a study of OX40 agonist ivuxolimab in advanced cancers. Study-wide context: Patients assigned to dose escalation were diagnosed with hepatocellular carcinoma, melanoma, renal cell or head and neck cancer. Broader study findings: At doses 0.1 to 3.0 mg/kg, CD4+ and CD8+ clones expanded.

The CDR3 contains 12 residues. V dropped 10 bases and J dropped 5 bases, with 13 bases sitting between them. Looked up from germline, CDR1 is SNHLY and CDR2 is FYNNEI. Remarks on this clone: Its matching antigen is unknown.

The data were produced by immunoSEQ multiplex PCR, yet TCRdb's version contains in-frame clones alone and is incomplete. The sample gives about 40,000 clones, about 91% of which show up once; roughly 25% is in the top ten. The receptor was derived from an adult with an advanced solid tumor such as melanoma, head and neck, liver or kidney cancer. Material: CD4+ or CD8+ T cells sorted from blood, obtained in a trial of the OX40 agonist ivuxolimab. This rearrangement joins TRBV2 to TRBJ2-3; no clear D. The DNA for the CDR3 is TGTGCCACCCGGTCAGTTCGAGATACGCAGTATTTT. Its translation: CATRSVRDTQYF.